Presented here are 10 T cell receptor beta chains from one specimen sequenced in a study of Ad26.COV2.S vaccination and SARS-CoV-2 variants. Regarding treatment: around 19 received Ad26.COV2.S at low or high dose, single or two shots; 5 received placebo; per-sample allocation not given. Collection of the samples took place on day 63 after the first injection of vaccine or placebo. Profiling relied on immunoSEQ multiplex PCR, and the TCRdb table lists in-frame clones only, not all of them. The sample carries fewer than 400,000 clones, 86% recorded once. The starting material was peripheral blood, obtained in a trial of Ad26.COV2.S vaccine versus placebo. These receptors all stem from a person aged 18 to 59 who received the Ad26.COV2.S COVID-19 vaccine or a placebo.

The chain joins TRBV5-6 to TRBJ2-7; 8 positions agree with TRBD1. The junction had 14 bases not matched to a gene; V was cut back by 4 bases and J by 5 bases. CDR1 SGHDT and CDR2 YYEEEE come from the germline V gene. CDR3 length: 16 residues. CDR3 sequence (DNA): TGTGCCAGCAGCCAACCTACGGACAGGGCGGTCGACGAGCAGTACTTC. The encoded protein is CASSQPTDRAVDEQYF.

This chain joins TRBV6-6 and TRBJ2-7, with D perhaps matching TRBD1 or TRBD2 (5 bases each). V shed 7 bases and J shed 2 bases, with 21 bases lying between them. There are 16 residues in the CDR3. The germline CDR1 and CDR2 sequences are MNHNY and SVGAGI (reference sequence). CDR3 residues: CASIARSGTGPYEQYF. The CDR3 coding sequence is TGTGCCAGCATTGCGCGCTCCGGGACCGGTCCCTACGAGCAGTACTTC.

CDR3 amino acids: CASAPGGESSYEQYF. The CDR3 bases are TGTGCCTCAGCCCCGGGCGGGGAGAGCTCCTACGAGCAGTACTTC. The rearrangement links TRBV6-5 to TRBJ2-7, with D maybe TRBD2 (6 bases). Trimming took off 11 bases at V and 0 bases at J, with 20 bases between the two ends. This CDR3 region has 15 residues. CDR1 MNHEY and CDR2 SVGAGI come from the germline V gene.

V and J are TRBV5-5 and TRBJ2-3; a weak D match, TRBD1 (7 bases). V lost 4 bases to trimming and J lost 3 bases, with 18 bases between them. Germline CDR1 reads SGHKS; CDR2 reads YYEKEE (reference sequence). The CDR3 extends over 16 amino acids. CDR3 coding DNA: TGTGCCAGCAGCCTCTCACAGGGGAGGATTACAGATACGCAGTATTTT. Protein: CASSLSQGRITDTQYF.

This clone came up once. V and J are TRBV9 and TRBJ2-5; 10 positions agree with TRBD2. Trimming at V came to 0 bases and at J to 6 bases, leaving 5 bases not matched to a gene. Germline V CDR1 and CDR2: SGDLS, YYNGEE. The CDR3 spans 15 residues. CDR3 loop: CASSVAAGGPQTQYF. DNA of the CDR3: TGTGCCAGCAGCGTAGCAGCGGGGGGGCCACAGACCCAGTACTTC.

This clone was counted a few times. The V gene is TRBV18, the J gene TRBJ1-6, with D hard to call. This CDR3 region has 15 residues. Germline assignment: CDR1 KGHSH and CDR2 LQKENI. V lost 6 bases, J lost 10 bases, and 19 bases lay in between. For the CDR3, the DNA is TGTGCCAGCTCCCTTAGGGCGGACGGAGGGTCACCCCTCCACTTT. This encodes CASSLRADGGSPLHF.

The J gene is TRBJ1-2, the V gene TRBV6-1; TRBD1 is a possible D gene (5 bases). Germline V lookup: CDR1 MNHNS, CDR2 SASEGT. V was shortened by 3 bases and J by 3 bases, with 14 bases between the two germline ends. This CDR3 has 15 amino acids. CDR3 nucleotide sequence: TGTGCCAGCAGTGATGTCCAGGGTTGGGACTATGGCTACACCTTC. Residues: CASSDVQGWDYGYTF.

The genes are TRBV3-1 (or the pseudogene TRBV3-2) and TRBJ1-1, with D maybe TRBD1 (5 bases). Germline V gene data show CDR1 as LGHDT and CDR2 as YNNKEL (reference sequence). The CDR3 contains 14 residues. V was clipped by 1 base and J by 0 bases, with 6 bases between them. The CDR3 is CASSQGGVNTEAFF. CDR3 DNA: TGTGCCAGCAGCCAAGGGGGCGTGAACACTGAAGCTTTCTTT.

The chain uses TRBV5-8 and TRBJ2-7; D might be TRBD1 (6 bases). CDR1 and CDR2 (germline): SGHTS, YDEGEE. The CDR3 has 16 residues. Trimming pared 10 bases from V and 5 bases from J, leaving 28 bases between. CDR3 bases: TGTGCCTCCCCCACTCAACAGACAGGCCCAAGGAACGAGCAGTACTTC. Translating gives CASPTQQTGPRNEQYF.

The chain couples TRBV4-3 to TRBJ2-7; TRBD1 matches at 11 bases. Germline lookup yields CDR1 LGHNA and CDR2 YSLEER. The V segment lost 2 bases and the J segment 6 bases; nucleotides outside the gene matches: 12. The CDR3 has 17 residues. CDR3 region: CASSQKLPGQGGGEQYF. DNA for the CDR3: TGCGCCAGCAGCCAAAAACTCCCGGGACAGGGGGGTGGCGAGCAGTACTTC.